This TCR beta chain was captured by sequencing in a study of blood T cells in healthy people across ages. This clonotype was observed a few times. The V gene lost 3 bases and the J gene lost 14 bases, with 17 bases spanning the gap. CDR3 length equals 13 residues. The germline gives CDR1 LGHDT, CDR2 YNNKEL (reference sequence). For the second PCR, which ran for roughly 6 to 11 cycles, a sample-barcoded 5' primer and a J-beta primer mix were used. TCRdb re-called the 5' RACE reads through MiXCR, storing one row per CDR3 protein. The sample lists 1.5 million to 2 million distinct CDR3 sequences, 25% to 30% occurring once. Samples each yielded at least 5 micrograms of total RNA.

This sequence joins TRBV3-1 and TRBJ2-1; D remains ambiguous. The sample was blood. This TCR was sampled from a woman aged 25-40 years in good health. The CDR3 reads CASSHLTAGTKFF. The CDR3 DNA follows: TGTGCCAGCAGCCACCTAACGGCCGGTACCAAGTTCTTC.